The present T cell receptor (beta chain) was sequenced within a study of blood T cell repertoires in COVID-19. Study-wide background: Researchers got acute and convalescent COVID-19 samples from the United States, Italy and Spain. PBMCs, B-cell-depleted T cells, or T cells were the source of the cDNA or gDNA that made up the material.

Germline V gene data show CDR1 as SGHTA and CDR2 as FQGTGA. With V trimmed by 5 bases and J by 7 bases, 9 bases remained unmatched. CDR3 size: 15 residues. The authors' processing: Quantification of nucleated cells was approximated via reference gene primer amplification. Sequencing was performed with immunoSEQ multiplex PCR; in TCRdb, only in-frame clones are kept and a portion is missing. V, J and clone size were drawn from that table, and D and trimming were deduced from the DNA. This table has more than 120,000 clones, 75% to 90% appearing once. Clinical history reported by participants formed the basis on which cohorts were assigned.

The chain is built from TRBV7-3 and TRBJ2-2; 8 nucleotides match TRBD1. The TCR was taken from a man aged 45-65 years in a cohort exposed to, infected with or recovered from COVID-19 (not recorded which). The sample was PBMCs or T cells enriched from blood (not recorded which). CDR3 coding DNA: TGTGCCAGCAGCCCAGGGCCCGACAGGGGCGGGGAGCTGTTTTTT. This codes for CASSPGPDRGGELFF.